The table lists the clone carrying this T cell receptor beta chain with many counts. This sample is drawn from a study of spatial heterogeneity in lung cancer. Study background: PBMC collected at follow-up were sequenced when available, a median of about 2 years after resection. More than nine raw reads, on average, carried each unique TCR and UMI combination. Sequences of the beta chain were consistently detected in greater numbers than alpha-chain sequences.

The CDR3 sequence is 17 residues long. Trimming cost V 3 bases and J 0 bases; bases outside gene matches: 7. In germline, CDR1 is DFQATT, CDR2 SNEGSKA (reference sequence). Time point meaning: blood at routine non-recurrence follow-up after resection. TCRdb ran MiXCR on the 5' RACE reads and lists one entry per CDR3 protein. The table records 35,000 to 45,000 distinct CDR3 sequences, about 7.6% of them present only once. The rearrangement joins TRBV20-1 to TRBJ2-1; 11 bases are a match to TRBD2. The sequence was collected from a male donor with early-stage non-small cell lung cancer. The source material was PBMCs, sampled at follow-up. CDR3 nucleotide sequence: TGCAGTGCTAGTCTAGCGGGGGGCTTAAGCTCCTACAATGAGCAGTTCTTC. Translated, it gives CSASLAGGLSSYNEQFF.